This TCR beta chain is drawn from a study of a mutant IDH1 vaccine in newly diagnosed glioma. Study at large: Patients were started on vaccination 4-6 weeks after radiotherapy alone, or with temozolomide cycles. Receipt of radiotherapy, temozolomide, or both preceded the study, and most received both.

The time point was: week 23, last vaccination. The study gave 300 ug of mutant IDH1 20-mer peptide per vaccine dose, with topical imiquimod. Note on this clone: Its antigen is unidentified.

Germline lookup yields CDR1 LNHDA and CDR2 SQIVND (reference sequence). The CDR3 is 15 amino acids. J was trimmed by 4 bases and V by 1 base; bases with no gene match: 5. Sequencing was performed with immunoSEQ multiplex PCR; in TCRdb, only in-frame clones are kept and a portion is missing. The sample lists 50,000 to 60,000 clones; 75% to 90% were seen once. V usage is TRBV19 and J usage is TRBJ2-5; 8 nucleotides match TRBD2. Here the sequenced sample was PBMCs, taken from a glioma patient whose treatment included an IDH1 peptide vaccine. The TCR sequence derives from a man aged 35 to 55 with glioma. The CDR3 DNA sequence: TGTGCCAGTAGTATAGCGGGGGGGTATGGAGAGACCCAGTACTTC. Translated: CASSIAGGYGETQYF. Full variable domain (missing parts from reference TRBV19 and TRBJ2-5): DGGITQSPKYLFRKEGQNVTLSCEQNLNHDAMYWYRQDPGQGLRLIYYSQIVNDFQKGDIAEGYSVSREKKESFPLTVTSAQKNPTAFYLCASSIAGGYGETQYFGPGTRLLVL.